The following is a T cell receptor (beta chain) sequence with its context. Antigen: not known. Investigators spread the genomic DNA of each subset evenly over several immunoSEQ plates. Only in-frame clones appear in the TCRdb table, and some are missing; sequencing was by immunoSEQ multiplex PCR. Among some 1.1 million clones listed, about 80% were seen once. Participating donors were healthy, HIV-negative adults free of recent acute infections or vaccinations. These data originate in a study of shared clonotypes between healthy human individuals. Study background: A couple of female and a few male donors aged 18 to 49 were enrolled. Whole-study results and caveats: Naive subsets typically showed greater estimated richness than memory subsets.

The CDR3 length is 12 residues. V gave up 4 bases and J gave up 11 bases, with 15 bases separating them. Germline V lookup: CDR1 SGDLS, CDR2 YYNGEE. This receptor was identified in a man aged 18 to 30 in good health. Some clones in this sample may be carry-over from other donors' samples. The rearrangement uses TRBV9 and TRBJ1-1; D is unclear. The sequencing sample was made of memory CD4+ T cells from PBMCs. The subset: CD45RA-negative fraction. CDR3 sequence (DNA): TGTGCCAGCAGCACCTCAGGCGGAAGGGCTTTCTTT. The encoded protein is CASSTSGGRAFF.